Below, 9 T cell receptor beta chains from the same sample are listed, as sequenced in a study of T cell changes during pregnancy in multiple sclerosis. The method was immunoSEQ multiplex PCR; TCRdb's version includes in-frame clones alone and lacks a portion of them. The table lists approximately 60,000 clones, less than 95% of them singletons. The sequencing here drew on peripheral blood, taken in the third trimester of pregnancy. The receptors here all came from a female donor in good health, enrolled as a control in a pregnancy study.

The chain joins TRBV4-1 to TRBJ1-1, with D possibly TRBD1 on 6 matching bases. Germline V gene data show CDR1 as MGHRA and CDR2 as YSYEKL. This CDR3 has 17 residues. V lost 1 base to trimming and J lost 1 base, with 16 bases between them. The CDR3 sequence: CASSQARGGATNTEAFF. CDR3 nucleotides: TGCGCCAGCAGCCAAGCCCGGGGGGGCGCAACGAACACTGAAGCTTTCTTT.

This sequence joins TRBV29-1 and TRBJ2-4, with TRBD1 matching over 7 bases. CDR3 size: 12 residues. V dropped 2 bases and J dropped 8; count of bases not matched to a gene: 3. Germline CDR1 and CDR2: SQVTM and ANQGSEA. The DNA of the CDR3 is TGCAGCGTTGAAACAGGGGATGACATTCAGTACTTC. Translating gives CSVETGDDIQYF.

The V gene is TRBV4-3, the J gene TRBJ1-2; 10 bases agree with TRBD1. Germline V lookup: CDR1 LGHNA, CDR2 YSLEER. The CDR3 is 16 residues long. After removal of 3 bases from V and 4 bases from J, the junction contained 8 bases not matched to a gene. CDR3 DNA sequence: TGCGCCAGCAGCCAGGCCGGGACAGGGGAGGCCTATGGCTACACCTTC. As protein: CASSQAGTGEAYGYTF.

Written as DNA, the CDR3 is TGTGCCAGTACCGGACAGATCAATCCTAACTATGGCTACACCTTC. Translation: CASTGQINPNYGYTF. The V and J genes are TRBV19 and TRBJ1-2; D possibly corresponds to TRBD1 (6 bases). V was cut by 7 bases and J by 0 bases, with 15 bases left in between. Germline V CDR1 and CDR2: LNHDA, SQIVND (reference sequence). The CDR3 covers 15 residues.

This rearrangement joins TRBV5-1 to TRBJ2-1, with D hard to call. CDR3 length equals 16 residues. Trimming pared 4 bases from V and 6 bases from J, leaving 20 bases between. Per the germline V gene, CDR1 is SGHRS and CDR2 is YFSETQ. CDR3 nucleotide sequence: TGCGCCAGCAGCCTCACTATAGCCTCCGGAACCAATGAGCAGTTCTTC. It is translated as CASSLTIASGTNEQFF.

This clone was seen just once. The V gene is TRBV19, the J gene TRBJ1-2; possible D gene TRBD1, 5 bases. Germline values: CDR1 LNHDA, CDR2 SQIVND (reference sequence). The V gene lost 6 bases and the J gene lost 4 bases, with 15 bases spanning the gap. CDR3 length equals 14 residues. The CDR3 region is CASRKAETVYGYTF. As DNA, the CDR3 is TGTGCCAGTAGGAAAGCCGAGACAGTCTATGGCTACACCTTC.

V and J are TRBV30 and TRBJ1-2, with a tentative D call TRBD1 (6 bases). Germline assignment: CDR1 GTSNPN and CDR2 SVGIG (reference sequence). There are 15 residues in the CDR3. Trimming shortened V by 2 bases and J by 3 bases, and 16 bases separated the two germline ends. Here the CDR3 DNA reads TGTGCCTGGAGTAAGCCGGGGACAAACTACTATGGCTACACCTTC. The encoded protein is CAWSKPGTNYYGYTF.

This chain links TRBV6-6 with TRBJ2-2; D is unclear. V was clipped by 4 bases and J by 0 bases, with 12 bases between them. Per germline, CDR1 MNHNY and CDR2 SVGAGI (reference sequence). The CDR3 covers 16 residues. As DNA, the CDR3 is TGTGCCAGCAGTTCTCCCGACGGGTCGAACACCGGGGAGCTGTTTTTT. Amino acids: CASSSPDGSNTGELFF.

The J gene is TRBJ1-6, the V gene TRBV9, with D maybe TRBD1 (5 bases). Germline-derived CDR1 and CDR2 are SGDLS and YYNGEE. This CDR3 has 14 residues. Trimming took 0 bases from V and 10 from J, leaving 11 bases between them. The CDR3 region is CASSVGSGMSPLHF. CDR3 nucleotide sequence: TGTGCCAGCAGCGTAGGGTCAGGGATGTCACCCCTCCACTTT.